The 25 T cell receptor beta chains below all came from one sample that was sequenced in a study of shared clonotypes between healthy human individuals. Using immunoSEQ multiplex PCR, the repertoire was profiled, and TCRdb retains in-frame clones only, with some absent. The data show under 1,900,000 clones, approximately 98.5% seen once. Sequenced sample: naive CD4+ T cells sorted from blood. Noted subset: CD45RA+ positively selected. These receptors were obtained from a man aged 25 to 40 in good health.

The rearrangement links TRBV5-1 to TRBJ2-2; 11 nucleotides line up with TRBD2. V was pared by 4 bases and J by 3 bases, with 8 bases of the junction left unmatched. There are 17 residues in the CDR3. Germline CDR1 and CDR2: SGHRS and YFSETQ. The CDR3 sequence is CASSNELAGGDTGELFF. The CDR3 DNA reads as TGCGCCAGCAGCAACGAGCTAGCGGGGGGAGACACCGGGGAGCTGTTTTTT.

The rearrangement uses TRBV5-6 and TRBJ2-7; 9 nucleotides align to TRBD1. J lost 3 bases, V lost 6 bases, and 10 bases had no gene match. CDR3 length: 15 residues. In germline, CDR1 is SGHDT, CDR2 YYEEEE. The CDR3 reads CASTTTETGGYEQYF. The DNA of the CDR3 is TGTGCCAGCACCACAACGGAGACAGGGGGCTACGAGCAGTACTTC.

The chain employs TRBV9 and TRBJ2-1; the match to TRBD1 covers 8 bases. The length of the CDR3 is 14 residues. In germline, CDR1 is SGDLS, CDR2 YYNGEE. The V segment lost 0 bases and the J segment 10 bases; nucleotides outside the gene matches: 6. The CDR3 region has the DNA TGTGCCAGCAGCGTAGCAGGGGGCGGAGTGGAGCAGTTCTTC. This translates into CASSVAGGGVEQFF.

The V and J genes are TRBV6-1 and TRBJ2-2, with D possibly being TRBD2 (5 bases). Between the trimmed V and J ends, which lost 4 bases and 0 bases, there was a span of 15 bases. This CDR3 is built from 17 residues. The germline CDR1 and CDR2 sequences are MNHNS and SASEGT. The CDR3 spells CASSGERTQTNTGELFF. The CDR3 DNA reads as TGTGCCAGCAGTGGGGAGCGTACCCAGACGAACACCGGGGAGCTGTTTTTT.

The chain uses TRBV4-3 and TRBJ2-7; TRBD2 is a possible D gene (6 bases). Germline lookup yields CDR1 LGHNA and CDR2 YSLEER. CDR3 size: 16 residues. The V and J ends lost 0 bases and 0 bases respectively, with 12 bases between them. Here the CDR3 reads CASSQDSVGSSYEQYF. In DNA, the CDR3 is TGCGCCAGCAGCCAAGATAGTGTCGGGAGCTCCTACGAGCAGTACTTC.

The DNA of the CDR3 is TGTGCCAGCACGGGAGCTACATACAATGAGCAGTTCTTC. Residues: CASTGATYNEQFF. The chain recombines TRBV6-1 with TRBJ2-1; D possibly corresponds to TRBD2 (6 bases). The CDR3 has 13 amino acids. V was cut by 7 bases and J by 4 bases, with 11 bases left in between. CDR1 is MNHNS and CDR2 is SASEGT in the germline V gene.

The table lists this clone with a count of one. Written as DNA, the CDR3 is TGCGCCAGCAGCTTGGGACAGGGGGATCGGTACGAGCAGTACTTC. Protein sequence: CASSLGQGDRYEQYF. J is TRBJ2-7 and V is TRBV5-1; 9 bases fit TRBD1. CDR1 and CDR2 (germline): SGHRS, YFSETQ. V shed 0 bases and J 4 bases; nucleotides not matched to a gene: 5. This CDR3 contains 15 residues. The whole variable domain, filled in from reference TRBV5-1 and TRBJ2-7, reads KAGVTQTPRYLIKTRGQQVTLSCSPISGHRSVSWYQQTPGQGLQFLFEYFSETQRNKGNFPGRFSGRQFSNSRSEMNVSTLELGDSALYLCASSLGQGDRYEQYFGPGTRLTVT.

J is TRBJ2-3 and V is TRBV27; no clear D. There are 15 residues in the CDR3. V was pared by 1 base and J by 0 bases, with 8 bases between. Germline CDR1 is MNHEY and CDR2 is SMNVEV (reference sequence). CDR3 bases: TGTGCCAGCAGTTTATTTTTGGGGAGCACAGATACGCAGTATTTT. It codes for CASSLFLGSTDTQYF.

This clone was recorded once. The chain links TRBV5-1 to TRBJ2-7; 7 bases align to TRBD1. Unmatched junction bases numbered 5, after V lost 3 bases and J lost 2 bases. Germline CDR1 is SGHRS and CDR2 is YFSETQ. There are 14 residues in the CDR3. CDR3 sequence: CASSSGQIPYEQYF. Written as DNA, the CDR3 is TGCGCCAGCAGCTCGGGACAGATCCCCTACGAGCAGTACTTC.

This sequence joins TRBV2 and TRBJ1-1; TRBD1 matches at 8 bases. Unmatched junction bases numbered 18, after V lost 6 bases and J lost 0 bases. The CDR3 extends over 19 amino acids. From germline, CDR1 is SNHLY and CDR2 FYNNEI. Here the CDR3 reads CASSGIDRGKISLNTEAFF. The CDR3 DNA reads as TGTGCCAGCAGCGGTATCGACAGGGGTAAGATAAGTTTGAACACTGAAGCTTTCTTT.

V is TRBV7-2 and J is TRBJ2-1, with 7 bases fitting TRBD2. The CDR3 contains 15 residues. With 3 bases clipped from V and 8 bases from J, the junction kept 10 bases outside the gene matches. CDR1 and CDR2 from the germline V gene are SGHTA and FQGNSA. DNA for the CDR3: TGTGCCAGCAGCTTGTTTTCCGGGAGGATGTATGAGCAGTTCTTC. The encoded protein is CASSLFSGRMYEQFF.

The chain carries TRBV10-3 and TRBJ2-2, with no clear D. Per the germline V gene, CDR1 is ENHRY and CDR2 is SYGVKD. CDR3 size: 12 residues. V was trimmed by 8 bases and J by 0 bases, leaving 4 bases between them. The CDR3 sequence: CAISPNTGELFF. Here the CDR3 DNA reads TGTGCCATCTCCCCGAACACCGGGGAGCTGTTTTTT.

The gene calls are TRBV11-3 and TRBJ2-1, with a weak D call TRBD2 (7 bases). Germline CDR1 SGHNT, CDR2 YENEEA. V lost 9 bases and J lost 2, with 23 bases in between. The CDR3 is 17 residues long. DNA for the CDR3: TGTGCCAGTGGGAGGGGGGGAGCGTCCCATACCTACAATGAGCAGTTCTTC. This gives the protein CASGRGGASHTYNEQFF.

The chain employs TRBV29-1 and TRBJ1-1; D might be TRBD1 (5 bases). This CDR3 is built from 15 residues. Germline lookup yields CDR1 SQVTM and CDR2 ANQGSEA. V shed 4 bases and J shed 7 bases, with 22 bases lying between them. The CDR3 is CSVGSVVRRDVEAFF. In DNA form, the CDR3 reads TGCAGCGTTGGGTCCGTTGTTAGGAGGGACGTTGAAGCTTTCTTT.

V gene TRBV19 combines with J gene TRBJ2-7, with D hard to call. CDR1 and CDR2 from the germline V gene are LNHDA and SQIVND (reference sequence). V was pared by 1 base and J by 1 base, with 8 bases between. CDR3 size: 14 residues. This CDR3 reads CASSIVGGSYEQYF. The DNA of the CDR3 is TGTGCCAGTAGTATAGTCGGCGGTTCCTACGAGCAGTACTTC.

The rearrangement joins TRBV5-4 to TRBJ2-3; 8 bases fit TRBD2. The V gene end was trimmed by 4 bases and the J gene end by 1 base; junction bases not matched to a gene: 5. This CDR3 spans 15 amino acids. Per germline, CDR1 SGHNT and CDR2 YYREEE (reference sequence). CDR3 nucleotide sequence: TGTGCCAGCAGCCTCGGGAGGGGTGGCACAGATACGCAGTATTTT. Residues: CASSLGRGGTDTQYF.

This clone was detected a few times. The chain is built from TRBV4-3 and TRBJ2-7; TRBD2 matches 7 bases. The CDR3 totals 16 residues. CDR1 LGHNA and CDR2 YSLEER come from the germline V gene. The V gene end was trimmed by 3 bases and the J gene end by 2 bases; junction bases not matched to a gene: 10. The chain's CDR3 is CASSQGVAGQPYEQYF. In nucleotides, the CDR3 is TGCGCCAGCAGCCAGGGAGTAGCGGGCCAACCCTACGAGCAGTACTTC.

This CDR3 reads CASSLGYNEQYF. The CDR3 nucleotides read TGTGCCAGCAGTCTTGGATACAACGAGCAGTACTTC. This rearrangement joins TRBV6-6 to TRBJ2-7; D not resolved. Germline V lookup: CDR1 MNHNY, CDR2 SVGAGI (reference sequence). With 5 bases removed from V and 5 bases from J, the gap between germline ends came to 10 bases. The length of the CDR3 is 12 residues.

J is TRBJ2-7 and V is TRBV4-1, with a weak D call TRBD2 (5 bases). Trimming stripped 0 bases from V and 0 bases from J, with 18 bases between. The CDR3 runs to 18 residues. The germline gives CDR1 MGHRA, CDR2 YSYEKL. The CDR3 nucleotides are TGCGCCAGCAGCCAAGATCGAGAGAGTGCGGGTGTCTCCTACGAGCAGTACTTC. As protein: CASSQDRESAGVSYEQYF.

The rearrangement links TRBV9 to TRBJ2-5; TRBD2 might be the D (5 bases). V was pared by 4 bases and J by 5 bases, with 15 bases between. Germline CDR1 is SGDLS and CDR2 is YYNGEE. The CDR3 runs 14 residues. The CDR3 sequence is CASSLIGVSETQYF. CDR3 coding DNA: TGTGCCAGCAGCCTTATCGGGGTCTCGGAGACCCAGTACTTC.

This chain joins TRBV4-3 and TRBJ2-7, with unresolved D. In germline, CDR1 is LGHNA, CDR2 YSLEER. The ends were cut back, 0 bases at V and 6 bases at J, with 12 bases in the middle. This CDR3 comprises 14 residues. CDR3 loop: CASSQDAMALEQYF. CDR3 coding DNA: TGCGCCAGCAGCCAAGACGCCATGGCCCTCGAGCAGTACTTC.

The V and J genes are TRBV11-2 and TRBJ2-3; D may match TRBD1 or TRBD2 (5 bases each). Germline V gene sequence: CDR1 SGHAT, CDR2 FQNNGV. The CDR3 is made up of 15 amino acids. V was cut by 0 bases and J by 8 bases, with 15 bases left in between. The CDR3 is CASSLELAGGGTQYF. The CDR3 region has the DNA TGTGCCAGCAGCTTAGAGCTGGCAGGTGGGGGTACGCAGTATTTT.

This clone was recorded only once. The same CDR3 can be traced to other DNA sequences in this sample. The chain links TRBV18 to TRBJ2-5, with unresolved D. CDR3 size: 13 residues. V was cut by 2 bases and J by 2 bases, with 6 bases left in between. Germline CDR1 reads KGHSH; CDR2 reads LQKENI. The CDR3 nucleotides read TGTGCCAGCTCACCAGGGCAGCAAGAGACCCAGTACTTC. This sequence encodes CASSPGQQETQYF.

This clone was seen just once. The V gene is TRBV6-5, the J gene TRBJ2-1; weak D call: TRBD1 (5 bases). This CDR3 comprises 14 residues. From germline, CDR1 is MNHEY and CDR2 SVGAGI. Between the trimmed V and J ends, which lost 0 bases and 12 bases, there was a span of 15 bases. CDR3 in DNA: TGTGCCAGCAGTTACTCCTTAGGACAATTGGCGCAGTTCTTC. It translates to CASSYSLGQLAQFF.

This rearrangement joins TRBV2 to TRBJ1-5; D gene unclear. The CDR3 is 11 amino acids. V dropped 8 bases and J dropped 9 bases, with 11 bases sitting between them. The V gene's germline CDR1 is SNHLY and CDR2 FYNNEI. The CDR3 DNA follows: TGTGCCAGCGGGCGGGAAGGGCCCCAGCATTTT. It translates to CASGREGPQHF.